Shown below are 28 T cell receptor beta chains from a single sample sequenced in a study of cytomegalovirus exposure and HLA in healthy donors. Primers for the PCR totalled 60 Vbeta and 13 Jbeta. Sequencing was performed with immunoSEQ multiplex PCR; in TCRdb, only in-frame clones are kept and a portion is missing. Found here are about 98,000 clones, under 85% of them singletons; the top ten hold 3% to 4%. Sequencing used PBMCs. Source of these receptors: a female donor in good health and CMV-seropositive.

The rearrangement links TRBV12-2 to TRBJ1-1; the table assigns TRBD1, which was not confirmed against the DNA. TRBV12-2 is described as a pseudogene. The CDR3 is 18 amino acids. CDR3 sequence: CASRKQGQGTPCWTEAFF. CDR3 nucleotides: TGTGCAAGTCGCAAACAGGGACAGGGGACCCCATGTTGGACTGAAGCTTTCTTT.

The chain recombines TRBV2 with TRBJ1-5; 7 bases align to TRBD1. This CDR3 region has 15 residues. V lost 6 bases and J lost 2; bases outside the gene matches: 7. Per the germline V gene, CDR1 is SNHLY and CDR2 is FYNNEI. The CDR3 region is CASRPSRGGNQPQHF. The CDR3 region has the DNA TGTGCCAGCAGACCCTCCAGGGGGGGCAATCAGCCCCAGCATTTT.

V and J are TRBV10-2 and TRBJ2-7; no firm D call. V was trimmed by 3 bases and J by 5 bases, leaving 11 bases between them. The CDR3 sequence is 13 residues long. Germline assignment: CDR1 WSHSY and CDR2 SAAADI. CDR3 nucleotides: TGCGCCAGCAGTGATTGGCTTTCCAACGAGCAGTACTTC. Translating it yields CASSDWLSNEQYF.

The rearrangement uses TRBV27 and TRBJ1-1; no firm D call. Trimming removed 11 bases from V and 4 bases from J, with 11 bases in between. The CDR3 totals 11 residues. Germline CDR1 and CDR2: MNHEY and SMNVEV (reference sequence). The CDR3 spells CAPEEGTEAFF. The CDR3 nucleotides read TGTGCCCCTGAAGAGGGCACTGAAGCTTTCTTT.

J is TRBJ2-2 and V is TRBV28; D is ambiguous. The CDR3 totals 13 residues. The V and J ends lost 5 bases and 2 bases respectively, with 6 bases between them. CDR1 is MDHEN and CDR2 is SYDVKM in the germline V gene. CDR3 residues: CASSRLNTGELFF. CDR3 DNA sequence: TGTGCCAGCAGTAGACTTAACACCGGGGAGCTGTTTTTT.

The gene calls are TRBV7-6 and TRBJ2-7; the D gene is possibly TRBD2 (6 bases). The length of the CDR3 is 17 residues. Germline V lookup: CDR1 SGHVS, CDR2 FNYEAQ. V gave up 1 base and J gave up 7 bases, with 23 bases separating them. In DNA, the CDR3 is TGTGCCAGCAGCTTAGAGAACGTTCGGGGGTCCCTTCCTGAGCAGTACTTC. Its protein is CASSLENVRGSLPEQYF. Variable domain in full (rest from reference TRBV7-6 and TRBJ2-7): GAGVSQSPRYKVTKRGQDVALRCDPISGHVSLYWYRQALGQGPEFLTYFNYEAQQDKSGLPNDRFSAERPEGSISTLTIQRTEQRDSAMYRCASSLENVRGSLPEQYFGPGTRLTVT.

This chain joins TRBV6-6 and TRBJ1-4; 10 bases match TRBD1. The CDR3 has 15 amino acids. V was pared by 6 bases and J by 3 bases, with 4 bases of the junction left unmatched. Per the germline V gene, CDR1 is MNHNY and CDR2 is SVGAGI (reference sequence). DNA for the CDR3: TGTGCCAGCAGGGACAGGGGGTCGCCTAATGAAAAACTGTTTTTT. It yields the protein CASRDRGSPNEKLFF.

The chain is built from TRBV2 and TRBJ1-2; D not certain. The V end lost 10 bases, the J end lost 8 bases, and 17 bases lay between the germline ends. Germline V gene sequence: CDR1 SNHLY, CDR2 FYNNEI. The CDR3 has 12 amino acids. This chain's CDR3 is CATFTRMRGYTF. As DNA, the CDR3 is TGTGCCACTTTTACTAGGATGCGGGGCTACACCTTC.

The chain couples TRBV6-4 to TRBJ2-3, with 9 bases aligning to TRBD2. CDR1 and CDR2 (germline): MRHNA, SNTAGT. J lost 4 bases, V lost 4 bases, and 9 bases had no gene match. CDR3 size: 16 residues. CDR3 sequence (DNA): TGTGCCAGCAGTGCCCGAGCGGGGGGCCGGGCAGATACGCAGTATTTT. It specifies CASSARAGGRADTQYF.

This rearrangement joins TRBV18 to TRBJ2-7, with 8 bases matching TRBD1. The length of the CDR3 is 14 residues. V dropped 3 bases and J dropped 7; count of bases not matched to a gene: 8. From germline, CDR1 is KGHSH and CDR2 LQKENI. This CDR3 is CASSPGQGIGEQYF. In DNA, the CDR3 is TGTGCCAGCTCACCCGGACAGGGAATAGGGGAGCAGTACTTC.

V is TRBV6-6 and J is TRBJ1-1, with TRBD1 as a possible D gene (5 bases). The V end was cut by 2 bases, the J end by 6 bases, with 13 bases between. Germline loops: CDR1 MNHNY, CDR2 SVGAGI (reference sequence). The CDR3 spans 14 residues. DNA of the CDR3: TGTGCCAGCAGTTACCAGGGCCTGACGGCTGAAGCTTTCTTT. The encoded protein is CASSYQGLTAEAFF.

The J gene is TRBJ2-7, the V gene TRBV4-2; D perhaps matches TRBD2 (6 bases). CDR3 length: 16 amino acids. The germline V gene encodes CDR1 LGHNA and CDR2 YNFKEQ. The V end was cut by 0 bases, the J end by 2 bases, with 14 bases between. The DNA of the CDR3 is TGTGCCAGCAGCCAAGACGGGCGGGGTAGGGCCTACGAGCAGTACTTC. Translation gives CASSQDGRGRAYEQYF.

The chain recombines TRBV5-1 with TRBJ2-7; TRBD2 aligns across 12 bases. The germline gives CDR1 SGHRS, CDR2 YFSETQ. With V trimmed by 0 bases and J by 0 bases, 4 bases remained unmatched. The CDR3 is 17 amino acids. CDR3 loop: CASSLGTSGTLSYEQYF. DNA of the CDR3: TGCGCCAGCAGCTTGGGGACTAGCGGGACCCTCTCCTACGAGCAGTACTTC.

The rearrangement joins TRBV7-9 to TRBJ1-1; TRBD1 matches at 7 bases. V trimming: 5 bases; J trimming: 7 bases; junction bases outside the gene matches: 10. This CDR3 has 14 amino acids. Germline V gene data show CDR1 as SEHNR and CDR2 as FQNEAQ (reference sequence). The CDR3 DNA sequence: TGTGCCAGCAGCCTCACACAGGGGTGGGGTGAAGCTTTCTTT. Translating gives CASSLTQGWGEAFF.

The chain has TRBV5-1 and TRBJ1-1; D possibly corresponds to TRBD1 (6 bases). CDR1 and CDR2 (germline): SGHRS, YFSETQ. V was clipped by 3 bases and J by 7 bases, with 19 bases between them. CDR3 length: 15 amino acids. The CDR3 nucleotides are TGCGCCAGCAGCTCCGCCGGGACACTCTCCTGTGAAGCTTTCTTT. It yields the protein CASSSAGTLSCEAFF.

This clone was seen a few times. The chain employs TRBV5-1 and TRBJ2-1, with 10 positions matching TRBD1. The germline V gene has CDR1 SGHRS and CDR2 YFSETQ. This CDR3 spans 14 amino acids. V was pared by 4 bases and J by 5 bases, with 3 bases of the junction left unmatched. The CDR3 DNA reads TGCGCCAGCAGCCCCGGGACAGGGGACAATGAGCAGTTCTTC. This codes for CASSPGTGDNEQFF.

The chain recombines TRBV5-5 with TRBJ1-1, with TRBD1 matching 10 bases. Germline CDR1 SGHKS, CDR2 YYEKEE (reference sequence). The CDR3 totals 14 residues. The V and J ends lost 4 bases and 4 bases, in that order; junction bases with no gene match: 4. The DNA of the CDR3 is TGTGCCAGCAGCCAAGGGACAGGGGTCACTGAAGCTTTCTTT. This translates into CASSQGTGVTEAFF.

V and J are TRBV27 and TRBJ1-1; 8 nucleotides match TRBD1. Germline assignment: CDR1 MNHEY and CDR2 SMNVEV (reference sequence). The CDR3 spans 14 residues. Trimming removed 3 bases from V and 3 bases from J; junction bases left unmatched: 3. CDR3 DNA sequence: TGTGCCAGCAGTTTCAGGGGGCGCGACACTGAAGCTTTCTTT. It translates to CASSFRGRDTEAFF.

The CDR3 loop is CASSRSGGFNQPQHF. The DNA for the CDR3 is TGCGCCAGCAGCCGGTCGGGGGGCTTCAATCAGCCCCAGCATTTT. V gene TRBV4-1 combines with J gene TRBJ1-5; D might be TRBD1 (6 bases). V lost 4 bases and J lost 3, with 13 bases in between. Germline V gives CDR1 MGHRA, CDR2 YSYEKL. CDR3 size: 15 residues.

This clone was seen a handful of times. The rearrangement links TRBV5-1 to TRBJ2-7; 10 positions match TRBD1. Unmatched junction bases numbered 5, after V lost 4 bases and J lost 4 bases. This CDR3 spans 14 amino acids. Germline CDR1 is SGHRS and CDR2 is YFSETQ. CDR3 coding DNA: TGCGCCAGCAGCGCGACAGGGGGCGAATACGAGCAGTACTTC. Residues: CASSATGGEYEQYF.

V usage is TRBV7-8 and J usage is TRBJ1-1; 8 bases are a match to TRBD1. The V and J ends lost 4 bases and 2 bases, in that order; junction bases with no gene match: 15. The CDR3 length is 18 residues. In germline, CDR1 is SGHVS, CDR2 FQNEAQ. The CDR3 coding sequence is TGTGCCAGCAGCTCGCAAATGGTCCCCGGACAGGGAAACACTGAAGCTTTCTTT. Its protein product is CASSSQMVPGQGNTEAFF.

The chain carries TRBV5-5 and TRBJ1-2; 9 nucleotides line up with TRBD1. The V and J ends lost 3 bases and 3 bases, in that order; junction bases with no gene match: 3. Germline V CDR1 and CDR2: SGHKS, YYEKEE (reference sequence). This CDR3 is built from 14 residues. The DNA of the CDR3 is TGTGCCAGCAGCTCCTGGACAGGGGACTATGGCTACACCTTC. Amino acids: CASSSWTGDYGYTF. The variable domain in full, with the rest retrieved from reference TRBV5-5 and TRBJ1-2, is DAGVTQSPTHLIKTRGQQVTLRCSPISGHKSVSWYQQVLGQGPQFIFQYYEKEERGRGNFPDRFSARQFPNYSSELNVNALLLGDSALYLCASSSWTGDYGYTFGSGTRLTVV.

V gene TRBV2 combines with J gene TRBJ2-5; D might be TRBD1 (6 bases). Deletions cut 7 bases from V and 3 bases from J, with 12 bases between. CDR3 length: 13 amino acids. Germline CDR1 reads SNHLY; CDR2 reads FYNNEI. CDR3 nucleotide sequence: TGTGCCAGCATGGACAGTGGGGAAGAGACCCAGTACTTC. The encoded protein is CASMDSGEETQYF.

V usage is TRBV29-1 and J usage is TRBJ1-2, with 8 positions matching TRBD1. Germline CDR1 reads SQVTM; CDR2 reads ANQGSEA. The J segment lost 8 bases and the V segment lost 5 bases, leaving 4 bases of the junction unmatched. This CDR3 spans 11 amino acids. CDR3 amino acids: CSVLGQGGYTF. The CDR3 DNA sequence: TGCAGCGTTCTCGGACAGGGAGGCTACACCTTC.

CDR3 protein: CASRPGLAGAISYEQYF. The CDR3 nucleotides read TGTGCCAGCCGCCCCGGACTAGCGGGGGCGATCTCCTACGAGCAGTACTTC. The chain employs TRBV7-2 and TRBJ2-7; 13 bases are shared with TRBD2. J was trimmed by 0 bases and V by 8 bases; bases with no gene match: 10. Germline CDR1 is SGHTA and CDR2 is FQGNSA. CDR3 length: 17 residues.

CDR3 region: CASSFGAGNTIYF. In DNA form, the CDR3 reads TGCGCCAGCAGCTTCGGGGCTGGAAACACCATATATTTT. The rearrangement links TRBV5-1 to TRBJ1-3, with D uncertain. The CDR3 loop spans 13 amino acids. V was cut by 2 bases and J by 2 bases, with 5 bases left in between. Germline V gene data show CDR1 as SGHRS and CDR2 as YFSETQ.

This CDR3 is CASSQEGQVNQPQHF. The CDR3 nucleotides are TGTGCCAGCAGCCAAGAGGGCCAGGTTAATCAGCCCCAGCATTTT. This rearrangement joins TRBV14 to TRBJ1-5; D not resolved. This CDR3 is 15 amino acids long. The germline V and J ends were trimmed by 0 bases and 4 bases, with 10 bases remaining between them. The germline gives CDR1 SGHDN, CDR2 FVKESK.

The rearrangement links TRBV6-6 to TRBJ1-6; 8 nucleotides match TRBD1. The CDR3 has 15 amino acids. Germline V gene sequence: CDR1 MNHNY, CDR2 SVGAGI (reference sequence). Trimming cost V 0 bases and J 5 bases; bases outside gene matches: 0. CDR3 in amino acids: CASSYSGQDNSPLHF. Written as DNA, the CDR3 is TGTGCCAGCAGTTACTCGGGACAGGATAATTCACCCCTCCACTTT.